This passage covers 26 T cell receptor beta chains from one sample sequenced in a study of control samples from healthy donors and cancer patients. TCRdb's table, derived via immunoSEQ multiplex PCR, lists solely in-frame clones and lacks some. The data show about 89,000 clones, 86% seen once. The specimen sequenced was blood. The receptors originated from a man between 25 and 39 years old in good health.

This clone is labeled as medium-sized. This chain uses TRBV10-1 with TRBJ1-2; D uncertain. Trimming took off 4 bases at V and 3 bases at J, with 9 bases between the two ends. The CDR3 length is 13 residues. Germline assignment: CDR1 WNHNN and CDR2 SYGVQD (reference sequence). This CDR3 is CASSAERYYGYTF. The DNA for the CDR3 is TGCGCCAGCAGTGCGGAGAGGTACTATGGCTACACCTTC.

The chain recombines TRBV7-2 with TRBJ1-6, with 7 bases identical to TRBD1. J gave up 7 bases and V 5 bases, and 8 bases lay outside the gene matches. There are 15 residues in the CDR3. The germline CDR1 and CDR2 sequences are SGHTA and FQGNSA. Here the CDR3 reads CASSNAGQRNSPLHF. CDR3 in DNA: TGTGCCAGCAGCAACGCGGGACAGCGAAATTCACCCCTCCACTTT.

This CDR3 reads CASSLDGNQPQHF. As DNA, the CDR3 is TGTGCCAGCAGCTTAGACGGGAATCAGCCCCAGCATTTT. The rearrangement joins TRBV9 to TRBJ1-5, with D unclear. Trimming cost V 4 bases and J 4 bases, with 9 bases left between them. Per the germline V gene, CDR1 is SGDLS and CDR2 is YYNGEE. The CDR3 runs 13 residues.

CDR3 in amino acids: CASSLVGTSGNTGELFF. Here the CDR3 DNA reads TGTGCCAGCAGCTTGGTTGGGACTAGCGGGAACACCGGGGAGCTGTTTTTT. V and J are TRBV5-8 and TRBJ2-2; TRBD2 agrees at 11 bases. The V gene end was trimmed by 0 bases and the J gene end by 1 base; junction bases not matched to a gene: 2. This CDR3 spans 17 amino acids. Germline assignment: CDR1 SGHTS and CDR2 YDEGEE.

The chain recombines TRBV5-1 with TRBJ1-2; maybe TRBD1 (5 bases). Germline CDR1 is SGHRS and CDR2 is YFSETQ. V lost 4 bases and J 7 bases, leaving 17 bases between the germline ends. The CDR3 totals 14 residues. The CDR3 bases are TGCGCCAGCAGCCGAACGGTCCTGGGGGGTGGCTACACCTTC. It translates to CASSRTVLGGGYTF. Drawing the rest from reference TRBV5-1 and TRBJ1-2, the complete variable domain is KAGVTQTPRYLIKTRGQQVTLSCSPISGHRSVSWYQQTPGQGLQFLFEYFSETQRNKGNFPGRFSGRQFSNSRSEMNVSTLELGDSALYLCASSRTVLGGGYTFGSGTRLTVV.

V usage is TRBV7-2 and J usage is TRBJ2-4; TRBD2 agrees at 9 bases. Germline V lookup: CDR1 SGHTA, CDR2 FQGNSA. Germline trimming cut 5 bases from V and 7 bases from J; bases unmatched to any gene: 6. This CDR3 region has 14 residues. The CDR3 spells CASSGGGARNIQYF. As DNA, the CDR3 is TGTGCCAGCAGCGGCGGGGGGGCCAGGAACATTCAGTACTTC.

The chain recombines TRBV2 with TRBJ1-5, with D hard to call. Germline-derived CDR1 and CDR2 are SNHLY and FYNNEI. CDR3 length: 16 amino acids. The V end lost 1 base, the J end lost 0 bases, and 10 bases lay between the germline ends. In DNA, the CDR3 is TGTGCCAGCAGTGAAGGGTGGGGATATAGCAATCAGCCCCAGCATTTT. This gives the protein CASSEGWGYSNQPQHF. Filled out from reference TRBV2 and TRBJ1-5, the complete variable domain reads EPEVTQTPSHQVTQMGQEVILRCVPISNHLYFYWYRQILGQKVEFLVSFYNNEISEKSEIFDDQFSVERPDGSNFTLKIRSTKLEDSAMYFCASSEGWGYSNQPQHFGDGTRLSIL.

This clone was counted many times. V is TRBV5-5 and J is TRBJ1-2, with TRBD1 matching over 9 bases. Germline assignment: CDR1 SGHKS and CDR2 YYEKEE (reference sequence). The ends lost 4 bases at V and 4 bases at J; junction bases unmatched: 8. The CDR3 extends over 15 amino acids. DNA of the CDR3: TGTGCCAGCAGCACCGGGACAGGGCCTCCCTATGGCTACACCTTC. Its protein is CASSTGTGPPYGYTF.

V gene TRBV7-9 combines with J gene TRBJ2-1, with 11 bases fitting TRBD2. The CDR3 is 18 residues long. Germline-derived CDR1 and CDR2 are SEHNR and FQNEAQ (reference sequence). V dropped 3 bases and J dropped 4; count of bases not matched to a gene: 11. CDR3 residues: CASSFDTSGGRVYNEQFF. CDR3 bases: TGTGCCAGCAGCTTCGATACTAGCGGGGGCCGGGTTTACAATGAGCAGTTCTTC.

This rearrangement joins TRBV27 to TRBJ2-1; a weak D match, TRBD2 (5 bases). The CDR3 loop spans 14 amino acids. The germline V gene encodes CDR1 MNHEY and CDR2 SMNVEV (reference sequence). V was shortened by 5 bases and J by 6 bases, with 14 bases between the two germline ends. The CDR3 region is CASSPLRARNEQFF. CDR3 bases: TGTGCCAGCAGTCCCCTGAGGGCCCGCAATGAGCAGTTCTTC.

The chain uses TRBV5-6 and TRBJ2-7; D perhaps matches TRBD1 (6 bases). The CDR3 runs to 14 residues. Trimming removed 0 bases at V and 2 bases at J, with 9 bases between. Germline values: CDR1 SGHDT, CDR2 YYEEEE. CDR3 amino acids: CASSLGGPTYEQYF. CDR3 DNA: TGTGCCAGCAGCTTGGGGGGGCCAACCTACGAGCAGTACTTC.

This chain links TRBV19 with TRBJ1-1; D ambiguous. Germline CDR1 reads LNHDA; CDR2 reads SQIVND (reference sequence). Trimming took 0 bases from V and 5 from J, leaving 10 bases between them. The CDR3 has 14 residues. CDR3 nucleotide sequence: TGTGCCAGTAGTATAGATCTAGGGCGTACTGAAGCTTTCTTT. Protein: CASSIDLGRTEAFF.

This chain links TRBV11-2 with TRBJ2-4; possibly TRBD1 for D (6 bases). Germline CDR1 reads SGHAT; CDR2 reads FQNNGV. This CDR3 has 16 amino acids. V was pared by 3 bases and J by 0 bases, with 12 bases between. The CDR3 nucleotides are TGTGCCAGCAGCTTCAGCAGGGGTCAAGCCAAAAACATTCAGTACTTC. Residues: CASSFSRGQAKNIQYF. The full variable domain, rest sourced from reference TRBV11-2 and TRBJ2-4, is EAGVAQSPRYKIIEKRQSVAFWCNPISGHATLYWYQQILGQGPKLLIQFQNNGVVDDSQLPKDRFSAERLKGVDSTLKIQPAKLEDSAVYLCASSFSRGQAKNIQYFGAGTRLSVL.

The J gene is TRBJ2-1, the V gene TRBV7-7; 8 bases line up with TRBD2. CDR1 and CDR2 from the germline V gene are SSHAT and FNYEAQ (reference sequence). Trimming cost V 7 bases and J 0 bases; bases outside gene matches: 5. The CDR3 is 15 amino acids. The DNA of the CDR3 is TGTGCCAGCACCGGGAGGGGAAGCTCCTACAATGAGCAGTTCTTC. This gives the protein CASTGRGSSYNEQFF.

This sequence joins TRBV24-1 and TRBJ2-2; D is unresolved. Germline values: CDR1 KGHDR, CDR2 SFDVKD. The CDR3 covers 16 residues. V was cut by 2 bases and J by 0 bases, with 9 bases left in between. CDR3 sequence reads: CATSDSGRTNTGELFF. The CDR3 nucleotides read TGTGCCACCAGTGATTCGGGCAGGACGAACACCGGGGAGCTGTTTTTT.

The chain recombines TRBV28 with TRBJ1-1; D possibly corresponds to TRBD1 (6 bases). Germline assignment: CDR1 MDHEN and CDR2 SYDVKM. Trimming shortened V by 7 bases and J by 4 bases, and 19 bases separated the two germline ends. The CDR3 is 15 amino acids. The CDR3 coding sequence is TGTGCCAGCAACACGGGGGCGCAGGGGACCACTGAAGCTTTCTTT. It specifies CASNTGAQGTTEAFF.

As DNA, the CDR3 is TGCAGCCCCGCTCGTGGAGATACGCAGTATTTT. Residues: CSPARGDTQYF. The chain is built from TRBV29-1 and TRBJ2-3; D remains ambiguous. Germline lookup yields CDR1 SQVTM and CDR2 ANQGSEA. The CDR3 is 11 residues long. V lost 8 bases and J 5 bases, leaving 11 bases between the germline ends.

The chain links TRBV12-2 to TRBJ1-5. TRBV12-2 is a pseudogene. The CDR3 length is 19 residues. CDR3 sequence (DNA): TGTGCAAGTCGCACTAAGGGAGGGAGTAAGCCCAATAGCAATCAGCCCCAGCATTTT. Its translation is CASRTKGGSKPNSNQPQHF.

The chain employs TRBV2 and TRBJ2-7; D not resolved. V shed 6 bases and J shed 5 bases, with 11 bases lying between them. CDR3 size: 12 residues. Germline-derived CDR1 and CDR2 are SNHLY and FYNNEI. This chain's CDR3 is CASRLERHEQYF. The CDR3 nucleotides read TGTGCCAGCAGATTAGAGAGGCACGAGCAGTACTTC.

The V gene is TRBV27, the J gene TRBJ2-2; 12 bases map to TRBD2. V was clipped by 10 bases and J by 4 bases; unmatched bases: 13. The CDR3 is 17 amino acids. Germline CDR1 is MNHEY and CDR2 is SMNVEV (reference sequence). The CDR3 nucleotides are TGTGCCACCCCGGGGCTAGCGGGGGGGCCGGGCACCGGGGAGCTGTTTTTT. This gives the protein CATPGLAGGPGTGELFF.

The chain is built from TRBV7-9 and TRBJ2-1, with unresolved D. This CDR3 region has 14 residues. Germline loops: CDR1 SEHNR, CDR2 FQNEAQ (reference sequence). V lost 5 bases, J lost 5 bases, and 13 bases lay in between. The CDR3 DNA sequence: TGTGCCAGCAGCCCCCCCGACCATAACAATGAGCAGTTCTTC. Translating it yields CASSPPDHNNEQFF.

J is TRBJ2-1 and V is TRBV27; unclear D gene. Germline-derived CDR1 and CDR2 are MNHEY and SMNVEV (reference sequence). The V gene lost 4 bases and the J gene lost 5 bases, with 9 bases spanning the gap. The CDR3 has 13 residues. As DNA, the CDR3 is TGTGCCAGCAGTTCCAGGATTAACAATGAGCAGTTCTTC. It specifies CASSSRINNEQFF.

This clone was observed a handful of times. The J gene is TRBJ2-3, the V gene TRBV21-1; TRBD2, the table's D call, was not compared with the DNA. TRBV21-1 is a documented pseudogene. The CDR3 has 16 amino acids. The DNA of the CDR3 is TGTGCCAGCAGTTGTTGGACTAGCGGCAGCACAGATACGCAGTATTTT. Protein: CASSCWTSGSTDTQYF.

In its sample, this clone was seen a few times. The rearrangement joins TRBV20-1 to TRBJ2-1; D is undetermined. This CDR3 region has 14 residues. The germline CDR1 and CDR2 sequences are DFQATT and SNEGSKA (reference sequence). The V gene lost 3 bases and the J gene lost 6 bases, with 15 bases spanning the gap. In DNA, the CDR3 is TGCAGTGCTAGTGATTATGAAGCGTTCAATGAGCAGTTCTTC. Protein product: CSASDYEAFNEQFF.

The chain has TRBV11-2 and TRBJ2-4; D perhaps matches TRBD1 (6 bases). The CDR3 loop spans 15 amino acids. Germline CDR1 is SGHAT and CDR2 is FQNNGV. The V end lost 0 bases, the J end lost 6 bases, and 12 bases lay between the germline ends. The CDR3 here is CASSLEQGRGNIQYF. In DNA form, the CDR3 reads TGTGCCAGCAGCTTAGAACAGGGAAGGGGAAACATTCAGTACTTC.

The chain has TRBV24-1 and TRBJ1-2, with D perhaps matching TRBD1 (5 bases). The V end lost 5 bases, the J end lost 6 bases, and 12 bases lay between the germline ends. CDR1 KGHDR and CDR2 SFDVKD come from the germline V gene. The CDR3 has 13 amino acids. CDR3 protein: CATSARGLNGYTF. CDR3 DNA sequence: TGTGCCACCAGTGCTAGGGGCTTGAATGGCTACACCTTC.